The 11 T cell receptor beta chains presented below share a single source sample, sequenced in a study of blood T cell repertoires in COVID-19. TCRdb's copy holds only in-frame clones and misses some; the assay was immunoSEQ multiplex PCR. The repertoire has roughly 52,000 clones, approximately 85% of them found once; the top ten carry roughly 13%. Sequenced input: peripheral blood. All receptors derive from a human donor in a cohort sampled during active COVID-19.

The V call is TRBV5-8, the J call TRBJ1-5, with TRBD1 identical over 9 bases. The germline CDR1 and CDR2 sequences are SGHTS and YDEGEE. The V gene end was trimmed by 0 bases and the J gene end by 4 bases; junction bases not matched to a gene: 2. The CDR3 loop spans 15 amino acids. In DNA form, the CDR3 reads TGTGCCAGCAGCTTGGACAGGGGGCGGAATCAGCCCCAGCATTTT. Translation: CASSLDRGRNQPQHF.

V gene TRBV7-2 combines with J gene TRBJ2-3; 13 bases align to TRBD2. CDR1 and CDR2 (germline): SGHTA, FQGNSA. V gave up 0 bases and J gave up 6 bases; unmatched junction bases: 9. The CDR3 spans 18 residues. The CDR3 loop is CASSLAGTSGNRLDTQYF. As DNA, the CDR3 is TGTGCCAGCAGCTTAGCGGGGACTAGCGGGAATCGGTTGGATACGCAGTATTTT.

V gene TRBV7-3 combines with J gene TRBJ2-3; 8 bases agree with TRBD1. J gave up 5 bases and V 5 bases, and 9 bases lay outside the gene matches. The CDR3 spans 15 residues. Germline loops: CDR1 SGHTA, CDR2 FQGTGA. The CDR3 here is CASSRGQGAGDTQYF. In nucleotides, the CDR3 is TGTGCCAGCAGCCGGGGGCAGGGGGCCGGAGATACGCAGTATTTT.

V and J are TRBV19 and TRBJ1-1; 8 bases are shared with TRBD1. Per germline, CDR1 LNHDA and CDR2 SQIVND (reference sequence). The junction had 15 bases not matched to a gene; V was cut back by 8 bases and J by 4 bases. The CDR3 runs to 16 residues. The CDR3, as DNA: TGTGCCAGTTCCCCAGGGACAGGTAAACTAGGCACTGAAGCTTTCTTT. Encoded protein: CASSPGTGKLGTEAFF.

This rearrangement joins TRBV7-2 to TRBJ2-5; no clear D. The CDR3 loop spans 14 amino acids. Per germline, CDR1 SGHTA and CDR2 FQGNSA. The V and J ends lost 4 bases and 0 bases respectively, with 9 bases between them. CDR3 loop: CASSSRSYQETQYF. The CDR3 DNA reads TGTGCCAGCAGCTCCCGGTCGTACCAAGAGACCCAGTACTTC.

This sequence joins TRBV9 and TRBJ2-1; tentatively, D is TRBD2 (6 bases). V lost 1 base and J 4 bases, leaving 12 bases between the germline ends. CDR1 is SGDLS, CDR2 YYNGEE, per germline. The CDR3 spans 15 residues. The CDR3 loop reads CASSVMGLDYNEQFF. The CDR3 nucleotides read TGTGCCAGCAGCGTAATGGGACTGGATTACAATGAGCAGTTCTTC.

J is TRBJ1-1 and V is TRBV15; no reliable D call. CDR3 length: 15 residues. The germline V gene has CDR1 LNHNV and CDR2 YYDKDF (reference sequence). The ends were cut back, 1 base at V and 0 bases at J, with 9 bases in the middle. The CDR3 reads CATSRVREMNTEAFF. In nucleotides, the CDR3 is TGTGCCACCAGCAGAGTGAGGGAGATGAACACTGAAGCTTTCTTT. Full variable domain (rest looked up from reference TRBV15 and TRBJ1-1): DAMVIQNPRYQVTQFGKPVTLSCSQTLNHNVMYWYQQKSSQAPKLLFHYYDKDFNNEADTPDNFQSRRPNTSFCFLDIRSPGLGDTAMYLCATSRVREMNTEAFFGQGTRLTVV.

The chain is built from TRBV3-1 (or the pseudogene TRBV3-2) and TRBJ2-5; TRBD1 is a possible D gene (5 bases). Germline CDR1 reads LGHDT; CDR2 reads YNNKEL (reference sequence). This CDR3 is built from 15 residues. V lost 2 bases to trimming and J lost 4 bases, with 14 bases between them. The CDR3 sequence: CASSQPPGWRETQYF. Written as DNA, the CDR3 is TGTGCCAGCAGCCAACCCCCAGGGTGGCGAGAGACCCAGTACTTC.

The V gene is TRBV28, the J gene TRBJ1-5; 8 bases line up with TRBD1. Germline CDR1 is MDHEN and CDR2 is SYDVKM. The CDR3 spans 13 residues. Trimming cost V 8 bases and J 9 bases; bases outside gene matches: 9. This CDR3 is CASVDRGRLPQHF. The CDR3 nucleotides are TGTGCCAGCGTTGACAGGGGCCGTTTGCCCCAGCATTTT.

This chain connects TRBV18 to TRBJ2-7; 11 positions agree with TRBD2. Germline V gene lookup returns CDR1 KGHSH and CDR2 LQKENI. This CDR3 region has 17 residues. V trimming: 1 base; J trimming: 7 bases; junction bases outside the gene matches: 12. The CDR3 region is CASSPLGDSGRAGEQYF. DNA for the CDR3: TGTGCCAGCTCACCACTTGGGGATAGCGGGAGGGCCGGAGAGCAGTACTTC. Full variable domain (outside the CDR3, taken from reference TRBV18 and TRBJ2-7): NAGVMQNPRHLVRRRGQEARLRCSPMKGHSHVYWYRQLPEEGLKFMVYLQKENIIDESGMPKERFSAEFPKEGPSILRIQQVVRGDSAAYFCASSPLGDSGRAGEQYFGPGTRLTVT.

The CDR3 loop is CASSVATGGLDTQYF. The CDR3 DNA is TGTGCCAGCAGCGTAGCTACAGGGGGCTTAGATACGCAGTATTTT. This chain uses TRBV9 with TRBJ2-3; 9 positions agree with TRBD1. Germline V gene sequence: CDR1 SGDLS, CDR2 YYNGEE. This CDR3 comprises 15 residues. The V gene end was trimmed by 0 bases and the J gene end by 5 bases; junction bases not matched to a gene: 4.